These 7 T cell receptor beta chains were sequenced from one sample in a study of T cells in women clearing cervical HPV infection. Sequencing was performed with immunoSEQ multiplex PCR; in TCRdb, only in-frame clones are kept and a portion is missing. This repertoire includes about 39,000 clones. The material sequenced was blood buffy coat. These receptor sequences come from a woman between 18 and 70 years old with a cervical HPV16 infection that either progressed to CIN3+ or cleared (not recorded which).

Comment on this clone: The read finishes 3 residues shy of the CDR3 end, and the germline J gene is used to complete it. This rearrangement joins TRBV20-1 to TRBJ2-5, with 9 bases identical to TRBD1. The CDR3 is 15 residues long. Germline loops: CDR1 DFQATT, CDR2 SNEGSKA (reference sequence). V lost 4 bases to trimming and J lost 5 bases; unmatched junction nucleotides: 11. Here the CDR3 reads CSATNKQGAWETQYF. CDR3 bases read: TGCAGTGCTACTAATAAACAGGGGGCTTGGGAGACC.

Of note for this clone: The CDR3 end lies 3 residues beyond the end of the read and is filled in from the germline J gene. The genes are TRBV4-2 and TRBJ2-1; 10 nucleotides match TRBD2. With V trimmed by 2 bases and J by 3 bases, 4 bases remained unmatched. This CDR3 has 16 amino acids. Germline assignment: CDR1 LGHNA and CDR2 YNFKEQ. The chain's CDR3 is CASSQSGTSDYNEQFF. The sequenced CDR3 bases are TGTGCCAGCAGCCAATCCGGGACTAGCGACTACAATGAG.

As for this clone: Sequencing ends 3 residues short of the CDR3 end; the germline J gene provides the rest. J is TRBJ1-2 and V is TRBV13, with D tentatively TRBD1 (6 bases). V lost 5 bases to trimming and J lost 0 bases, with 28 bases between them. The CDR3 consists of 20 residues. Germline lookup yields CDR1 PRHDT and CDR2 FYEKMQ (reference sequence). The CDR3 loop reads CASSGLRGALTSKANYGYTF. The sequenced part of the CDR3 DNA is TGTGCCAGCAGCGGACTACGGGGGGCACTAACCTCAAAAGCTAACTATGGC.

Concerning this clone: The sequence runs out 3 residues before the end of the CDR3; the remainder is reconstructed from the germline J gene. This chain uses TRBV20-1 with TRBJ1-2; 10 bases match TRBD1. Germline V lookup: CDR1 DFQATT, CDR2 SNEGSKA (reference sequence). The V gene end was trimmed by 1 base and the J gene end by 7 bases; junction bases not matched to a gene: 9. The CDR3 contains 15 residues. The covered CDR3 bases are TGCAGTGCTAGAGTTCCTGGACAGGGGGAGTCTGGC. Its translation is CSARVPGQGESG. The CDR3, in full, reads CSARVPGQGESGYTF.

Comment on this clone: The read falls 3 residues short of the CDR3 end, and the missing part is taken from the germline J gene. The chain carries TRBV2 and TRBJ2-2; no clear D. V lost 6 bases and J lost 2, with 10 bases in between. The CDR3 loop spans 14 amino acids. Per the germline V gene, CDR1 is SNHLY and CDR2 is FYNNEI. CDR3 protein: CASRARPNTGELFF. Incomplete CDR3 DNA: TGTGCCAGCAGGGCTAGGCCTAACACCGGGGAG.

With respect to this clone: The read falls 3 residues short of the CDR3 end, and the missing part is taken from the germline J gene. V usage is TRBV7-6 and J usage is TRBJ2-7; D remains unclear. This CDR3 has 15 amino acids. CDR1 and CDR2 (germline): SGHVS, FNYEAQ. The V and J ends lost 5 bases and 4 bases respectively, with 18 bases between them. This CDR3 reads CASSEDTRPTYEQYF. The sequenced CDR3 bases are TGTGCCAGCAGCGAAGACACTCGGCCTACTTACGAG.

In regard to this clone: The CDR3 end is not reached by the read, which stops 3 residues before it; the germline J gene fills it in. The chain links TRBV19 to TRBJ2-7; possible D gene TRBD1, 6 bases. Trimming took 2 bases from V and 1 from J, leaving 12 bases between them. CDR3 length: 15 amino acids. Germline lookup yields CDR1 LNHDA and CDR2 SQIVND (reference sequence). The sequenced CDR3 bases are TGTGCCAGTAGTATAAGGCCAGGGGAGTCCTACGAG. Residues: CASSIRPGESYE. From start to end, the CDR3 is CASSIRPGESYEQYF.